These 30 T cell receptor beta chains share one sample of origin, sequenced in a study of cytotoxic CD8 clonotypes in ibrutinib-treated CLL (dated by TCRdb to the early 2020s). Library generation was performed with the immunoSEQ multiplex PCR assay. Imported from immuneACCESS, the table was reduced by TCRdb to in-frame sequences with V and J called. These copies leave out some clones; in studies compared against another copy, an unresolved V gene accounts for under half, and the cause of the remainder is not known. The sample data list some 130,000 clones, and around 80% of these were observed just once. Less than 4% of the sample goes to the ten largest clones. Taken with the paper, the label for time point translates to: around 2 years on ibrutinib. Sequencing used PBMCs, obtained after 24 months of ibrutinib treatment. The origin of the receptors is a human donor with chronic lymphocytic leukemia.

The rearrangement joins TRBV6-6 to TRBJ1-2; 11 bases match TRBD1. Per the germline V gene, CDR1 is MNHNY and CDR2 is SVGAGI (reference sequence). Unmatched junction bases numbered 8, after V lost 4 bases and J lost 7 bases. The CDR3 extends over 15 amino acids. CDR3 coding DNA: TGTGCCAGCAGTTCAGGGACAGGGGGTGATTTTGGCTACACCTTC. Its translation is CASSSGTGGDFGYTF.

The chain combines TRBV19 with TRBJ2-3; possible D gene TRBD2, 6 bases. Germline CDR1 and CDR2: LNHDA and SQIVND (reference sequence). This CDR3 has 15 residues. V lost 9 bases and J lost 4, with 20 bases in between. The DNA for the CDR3 is TGTGCCAGCAATCCACGGGACTGGACGTCAGATACGCAGTATTTT. Residues: CASNPRDWTSDTQYF.

This clone was found a few times. The chain joins TRBV18 to TRBJ1-5; TRBD1 might be the D (5 bases). Trimming took 3 bases from V and 5 from J, leaving 14 bases between them. CDR1 KGHSH and CDR2 LQKENI come from the germline V gene. The CDR3 covers 15 residues. CDR3 bases: TGTGCCAGCTCACCGGGTTGGCAGGGTGATCAGCCCCAGCATTTT. Protein sequence: CASSPGWQGDQPQHF.

This chain connects TRBV6-1 to TRBJ2-3; D remains ambiguous. Per the germline V gene, CDR1 is MNHNS and CDR2 is SASEGT. V lost 3 bases and J lost 2, with 0 bases in between. The CDR3 extends over 11 amino acids. CDR3 region: CASSDTDTQYF. The CDR3 DNA follows: TGTGCCAGCAGTGACACAGATACGCAGTATTTT.

The rearrangement joins TRBV7-8 to TRBJ2-1; 8 nucleotides agree with TRBD2. The CDR3 has 15 residues. Germline CDR1 and CDR2: SGHVS and FQNEAQ. V lost 5 bases and J lost 6; bases outside the gene matches: 9. CDR3 DNA: TGTGCCAGCAGCCAGACCGGGACTAGAGGCAATGAGCAGTTCTTC. It yields the protein CASSQTGTRGNEQFF.

This CDR3 is CASSLVTAYEQYF. The CDR3 nucleotides read TGCGCCAGCAGCTTGGTCACAGCCTACGAGCAGTACTTC. This chain links TRBV5-1 with TRBJ2-7; D uncertain. The length of the CDR3 is 13 residues. The germline V gene encodes CDR1 SGHRS and CDR2 YFSETQ. Between the trimmed V and J ends, which lost 0 bases and 2 bases, there was a span of 6 bases.

This chain links TRBV4-1 with TRBJ2-1; D remains ambiguous. Germline V gene sequence: CDR1 MGHRA, CDR2 YSYEKL. With 6 bases removed from V and 0 bases from J, the gap between germline ends came to 12 bases. This CDR3 region has 15 residues. CDR3 nucleotides: TGCGCCAGCAGTCAAATTTTTAGCTCCTACAATGAGCAGTTCTTC. Translating gives CASSQIFSSYNEQFF.

The chain is built from TRBV6-6 and TRBJ1-1; no clear D. The CDR3 length is 13 residues. The germline V gene has CDR1 MNHNY and CDR2 SVGAGI (reference sequence). V was pared by 11 bases and J by 2 bases, with 15 bases between. The CDR3 DNA is TGTGCCGGAGAAGATAGGAGAAACACTGAAGCTTTCTTT. Translation gives CAGEDRRNTEAFF.

This sequence joins TRBV9 and TRBJ1-1; 9 bases map to TRBD1. V trimming: 0 bases; J trimming: 4 bases; junction bases outside the gene matches: 16. The CDR3 consists of 19 residues. Germline CDR1 and CDR2: SGDLS and YYNGEE. The CDR3, as DNA: TGTGCCAGCAGCGTAGGGGCAATAGCCCGTGGGACAGGGAGCACTGAAGCTTTCTTT. Translation: CASSVGAIARGTGSTEAFF.

The table lists this clone with a few counts. The chain combines TRBV19 with TRBJ1-2; 7 positions match TRBD1. This CDR3 is 14 amino acids long. Germline CDR1 is LNHDA and CDR2 is SQIVND (reference sequence). The trim removed 5 bases at V and 4 bases at J, leaving 7 bases unmatched. As DNA, the CDR3 is TGTGCCAGTAGTGGGGAGACAGGGTTCTATGGCTACACCTTC. Translated, it gives CASSGETGFYGYTF.

V and J are TRBV18 and TRBJ2-2; weak D call: TRBD1 (5 bases). Germline CDR1 reads KGHSH; CDR2 reads LQKENI. V lost 4 bases and J lost 5, with 8 bases in between. The CDR3 contains 13 residues. The CDR3 sequence: CASSQDKTGELFF. The CDR3 DNA is TGTGCCAGCTCACAGGACAAGACCGGGGAGCTGTTTTTT. Using reference TRBV18 and TRBJ2-2 for the parts outside the CDR3, the full variable domain is NAGVMQNPRHLVRRRGQEARLRCSPMKGHSHVYWYRQLPEEGLKFMVYLQKENIIDESGMPKERFSAEFPKEGPSILRIQQVVRGDSAAYFCASSQDKTGELFFGEGSRLTVL.

A single count supports this clone. A read error may account for a junction end that differs from germline. The genes are TRBV30 and TRBJ2-7; D gene unclear. The CDR3 loop spans 13 amino acids. In germline, CDR1 is GTSNPN, CDR2 SVGIG (reference sequence). CDR3 residues: CAWDHSFPYQQYF. The CDR3 DNA reads as TGTGCCTGGGATCACAGTTTTCCCTACCAGCAGTACTTC.

The chain combines TRBV1 with TRBJ2-1; TRBD1, the D gene given by the table, was not confirmed from the DNA. TRBV1 is listed as a pseudogene. The CDR3 consists of 13 residues. The CDR3 bases are TGCACCAGCACGAGGGACAAAGGGAATGAGCAGTTCTTC. Encoded protein: CTSTRDKGNEQFF.

This chain links TRBV7-2 with TRBJ2-2; 8 bases are a match to TRBD1. V lost 5 bases to trimming and J lost 6 bases; unmatched junction nucleotides: 14. Germline CDR1 is SGHTA and CDR2 is FQGNSA. The CDR3 consists of 17 residues. CDR3 DNA: TGTGCCAGCAGCGCGGAGCCGGGACAGGTGTTCGCCGGGGAGCTGTTTTTT. It codes for CASSAEPGQVFAGELFF.

The chain couples TRBV5-1 to TRBJ2-5, with TRBD1 as a possible D gene (6 bases). The V and J ends lost 2 bases and 5 bases respectively, with 16 bases between them. This CDR3 spans 15 amino acids. Germline V gives CDR1 SGHRS, CDR2 YFSETQ. The CDR3 protein is CASSFQGQLQETQYF. CDR3 coding DNA: TGCGCCAGCAGCTTTCAAGGACAGTTGCAGGAGACCCAGTACTTC.

This chain uses TRBV19 with TRBJ1-5; D remains ambiguous. Germline CDR1 reads LNHDA; CDR2 reads SQIVND (reference sequence). The CDR3 totals 13 residues. V lost 1 base to trimming and J lost 5 bases, with 6 bases between them. For the CDR3, the DNA is TGTGCCAGTAGTATAGGACGAGATCAGCCCCAGCATTTT. It yields the protein CASSIGRDQPQHF.

J is TRBJ2-3 and V is TRBV11-3, with 11 nucleotides matching TRBD1. The germline V gene has CDR1 SGHNT and CDR2 YENEEA. The CDR3 contains 17 residues. V was pared by 5 bases and J by 4 bases, with 11 bases of the junction left unmatched. CDR3 region: CASSRRQRTGGPDTQYF. In DNA form, the CDR3 reads TGTGCCAGCAGCCGAAGACAAAGGACAGGGGGCCCAGATACGCAGTATTTT.

The chain links TRBV27 to TRBJ2-3; TRBD1 matches at 8 bases. The germline CDR1 and CDR2 sequences are MNHEY and SMNVEV (reference sequence). V lost 0 bases to trimming and J lost 13 bases; unmatched junction nucleotides: 12. This CDR3 has 15 amino acids. Here the CDR3 DNA reads TGTGCCAGCAGTTTATCGGCCTTTGCGATGACAGGGGAGTATTTT. As protein: CASSLSAFAMTGEYF.

CDR3 region: CAPQRKQGNTGELFF. CDR3 coding DNA: TGTGCCCCACAGCGGAAACAGGGAAACACCGGGGAGCTGTTTTTT. J is TRBJ2-2 and V is TRBV19, with D tentatively TRBD1 (6 bases). The V end was cut by 11 bases, the J end by 2 bases, with 18 bases between. The CDR3 is made up of 15 amino acids. Germline V gene sequence: CDR1 LNHDA, CDR2 SQIVND (reference sequence).

The chain couples TRBV7-2 to TRBJ2-1, with D maybe TRBD1 (5 bases). The CDR3 is 15 residues long. Trimming took 2 bases from V and 3 from J, leaving 11 bases between them. Germline CDR1 reads SGHTA; CDR2 reads FQGNSA. In nucleotides, the CDR3 is TGTGCCAGCAGCTTAAGACAGTCAATCTACAATGAGCAGTTCTTC. Protein sequence: CASSLRQSIYNEQFF.

CDR3 nucleotide sequence: TGTGCCTGGAATCAGGGGGTAGAGAGCCCGGGCTATGGCTACACCTTC. Encoded protein: CAWNQGVESPGYGYTF. The chain joins TRBV30 to TRBJ1-2, with 7 bases matching TRBD1. Germline V CDR1 and CDR2: GTSNPN, SVGIG (reference sequence). The ends lost 4 bases at V and 4 bases at J; junction bases unmatched: 15. CDR3 length: 16 amino acids.

The V gene is TRBV11-2, the J gene TRBJ2-2; D possibly matches TRBD1 or TRBD2 (5 bases each). Germline loops: CDR1 SGHAT, CDR2 FQNNGV. The CDR3 is made up of 17 amino acids. With 8 bases removed from V and 0 bases from J, the gap between germline ends came to 19 bases. The CDR3: CASQRTPTGANTGELFF. The CDR3 DNA is TGTGCCAGCCAGAGGACTCCCACAGGCGCGAACACCGGGGAGCTGTTTTTT.

This chain joins TRBV20-1 and TRBJ1-1; D uncertain. The length of the CDR3 is 11 residues. Germline V gene lookup returns CDR1 DFQATT and CDR2 SNEGSKA (reference sequence). V was cut by 1 base and J by 3 bases, with 3 bases left in between. CDR3 residues: CSARAYTEAFF. In DNA, the CDR3 is TGCAGTGCTAGAGCCTACACTGAAGCTTTCTTT.

The rearrangement uses TRBV5-1 and TRBJ2-5; D is possibly TRBD1 (6 bases). Germline CDR1 reads SGHRS; CDR2 reads YFSETQ. Trimming took off 0 bases at V and 0 bases at J, with 12 bases between the two ends. This CDR3 spans 16 amino acids. The CDR3 loop reads CASSLAIGDNQETQYF. As DNA, the CDR3 is TGCGCCAGCAGCTTGGCTATTGGGGACAACCAAGAGACCCAGTACTTC.

The gene calls are TRBV5-1 and TRBJ1-3; D is undetermined. V lost 0 bases, J lost 2 bases, and 12 bases lay in between. Germline lookup yields CDR1 SGHRS and CDR2 YFSETQ. This CDR3 is 16 amino acids long. For the CDR3, the DNA is TGCGCCAGCAGCTTGGCCATCCCATCGGCTGGAAACACCATATATTTT. It specifies CASSLAIPSAGNTIYF.

This chain connects TRBV7-9 to TRBJ1-2, with 8 bases fitting TRBD1. The germline V gene has CDR1 SEHNR and CDR2 FQNEAQ (reference sequence). V lost 5 bases to trimming and J lost 6 bases; unmatched junction nucleotides: 5. The CDR3 consists of 13 residues. The CDR3 DNA reads TGTGCCAGCAGCAGAACACAGGGGGATGGCTACACCTTC. It specifies CASSRTQGDGYTF. The whole variable domain, remainder taken from reference TRBV7-9 and TRBJ1-2, is DTGVSQNPRHKITKRGQNVTFRCDPISEHNRLYWYRQTLGQGPEFLTYFQNEAQLEKSRLLSDRFSAERPKGSFSTLEIQRTEQGDSAMYLCASSRTQGDGYTFGSGTRLTVV.

V usage is TRBV29-1 and J usage is TRBJ2-5, with D perhaps matching TRBD1 (7 bases). This CDR3 has 15 amino acids. V was shortened by 0 bases and J by 6 bases, with 17 bases between the two germline ends. The germline V gene has CDR1 SQVTM and CDR2 ANQGSEA. CDR3 in amino acids: CSVEDQSGGGKTQYF. Written as DNA, the CDR3 is TGCAGCGTTGAAGATCAATCAGGGGGAGGAAAGACCCAGTACTTC. Combining the CDR3 with reference TRBV29-1 and TRBJ2-5 gives the whole variable domain SAVISQKPSRDICQRGTSLTIQCQVDSQVTMMFWYRQQPGQSLTLIATANQGSEATYESGFVIDKFPISRPNLTFSTLTVSNMSPEDSSIYLCSVEDQSGGGKTQYFGPGTRLLVL.

The chain employs TRBV7-2 and TRBJ2-5; weak D call: TRBD2 (7 bases). Germline loops: CDR1 SGHTA, CDR2 FQGNSA. Trimming stripped 5 bases from V and 9 bases from J, with 19 bases between. The CDR3 spans 14 residues. CDR3 coding DNA: TGTGCCAGCAGCGGTGACAGGCCTGGGGGGGCCCAGTACTTC. Translating it yields CASSGDRPGGAQYF.

The rearrangement joins TRBV29-1 to TRBJ1-1; no clear D. In germline, CDR1 is SQVTM, CDR2 ANQGSEA. The CDR3 totals 13 residues. Trimming pared 7 bases from V and 5 bases from J, leaving 17 bases between. The CDR3 DNA reads as TGCAGCGGAGAGAGGGTGGGAGATACTGAAGCTTTCTTT. Translating gives CSGERVGDTEAFF. Complete variable domain (other parts from reference TRBV29-1 and TRBJ1-1): SAVISQKPSRDICQRGTSLTIQCQVDSQVTMMFWYRQQPGQSLTLIATANQGSEATYESGFVIDKFPISRPNLTFSTLTVSNMSPEDSSIYLCSGERVGDTEAFFGQGTRLTVV.

This rearrangement joins TRBV9 to TRBJ2-3; perhaps TRBD2 as D (7 bases). CDR1 and CDR2 (germline): SGDLS, YYNGEE. The CDR3 spans 16 residues. V dropped 0 bases and J dropped 2 bases, with 13 bases sitting between them. For the CDR3, the DNA is TGTGCCAGCAGCGTAGCGGCGGGGGCGTTCACAGATACGCAGTATTTT. It yields the protein CASSVAAGAFTDTQYF.